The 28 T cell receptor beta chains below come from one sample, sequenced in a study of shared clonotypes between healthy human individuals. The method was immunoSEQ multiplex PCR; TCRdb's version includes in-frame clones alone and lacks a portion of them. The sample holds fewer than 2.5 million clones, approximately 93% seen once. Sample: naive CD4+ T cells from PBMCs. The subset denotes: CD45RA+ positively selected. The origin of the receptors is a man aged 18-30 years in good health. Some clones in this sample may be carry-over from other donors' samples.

CDR3 amino acids: CASTEGGPHEQYF. The CDR3 coding sequence is TGTGCCAGCACAGAGGGGGGCCCCCACGAGCAGTACTTC. The chain joins TRBV6-5 to TRBJ2-7, with D perhaps given as TRBD1 or TRBD2 (6 bases each). The germline V and J ends were trimmed by 7 bases and 5 bases, with 15 bases remaining between them. Germline values: CDR1 MNHEY, CDR2 SVGAGI. The CDR3 length is 13 residues.

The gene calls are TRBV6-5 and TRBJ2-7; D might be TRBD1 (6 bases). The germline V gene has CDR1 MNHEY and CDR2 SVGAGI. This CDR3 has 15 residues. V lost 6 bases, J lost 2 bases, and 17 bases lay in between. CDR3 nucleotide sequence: TGTGCCAGCAGCCGGGACACCCAGTCGACCTACGAGCAGTACTTC. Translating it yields CASSRDTQSTYEQYF.

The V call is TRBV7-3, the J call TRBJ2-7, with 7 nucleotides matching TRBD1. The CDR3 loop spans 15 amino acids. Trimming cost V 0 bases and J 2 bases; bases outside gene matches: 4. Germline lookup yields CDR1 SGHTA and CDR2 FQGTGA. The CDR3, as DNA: TGTGCCAGCAGCTTAACATCGGGACAGACCTACGAGCAGTACTTC. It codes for CASSLTSGQTYEQYF.

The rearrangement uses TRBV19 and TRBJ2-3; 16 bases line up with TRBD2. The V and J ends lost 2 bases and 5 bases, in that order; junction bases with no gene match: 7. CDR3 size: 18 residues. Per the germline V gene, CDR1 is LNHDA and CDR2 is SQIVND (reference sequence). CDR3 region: CASSIIGTSGRVQDTQYF. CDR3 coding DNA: TGTGCCAGTAGTATAATCGGGACTAGCGGGAGGGTACAAGATACGCAGTATTTT.

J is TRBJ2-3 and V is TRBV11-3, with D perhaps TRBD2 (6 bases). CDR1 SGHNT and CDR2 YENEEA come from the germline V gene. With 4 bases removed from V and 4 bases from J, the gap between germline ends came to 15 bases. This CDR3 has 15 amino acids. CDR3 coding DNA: TGTGCCAGCAGCTCCGGGACTTCGCGGCCAGATACGCAGTATTTT. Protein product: CASSSGTSRPDTQYF.

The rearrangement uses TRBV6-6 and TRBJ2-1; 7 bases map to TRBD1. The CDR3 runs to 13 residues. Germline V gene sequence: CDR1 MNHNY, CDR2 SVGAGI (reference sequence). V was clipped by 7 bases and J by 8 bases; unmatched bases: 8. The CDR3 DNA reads TGTGCCAGCAATCGACAGGGAAGGGATGAGCAGTTCTTC. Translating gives CASNRQGRDEQFF.

The CDR3 here is CAWKPGQVGFSYNSPLHF. In DNA form, the CDR3 reads TGTGCCTGGAAGCCTGGTCAAGTCGGTTTCTCCTATAATTCACCCCTCCACTTT. J is TRBJ1-6 and V is TRBV30; D unclear. V lost 4 bases to trimming and J lost 0 bases, with 19 bases between them. Germline CDR1 GTSNPN, CDR2 SVGIG (reference sequence). There are 18 residues in the CDR3.

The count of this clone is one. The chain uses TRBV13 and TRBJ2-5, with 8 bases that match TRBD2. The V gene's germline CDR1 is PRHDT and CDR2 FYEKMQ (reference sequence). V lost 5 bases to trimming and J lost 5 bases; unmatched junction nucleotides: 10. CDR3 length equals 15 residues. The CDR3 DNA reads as TGTGCCAGCAGCCCTCGGCGGGGGGCGGGGGAGACCCAGTACTTC. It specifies CASSPRRGAGETQYF.

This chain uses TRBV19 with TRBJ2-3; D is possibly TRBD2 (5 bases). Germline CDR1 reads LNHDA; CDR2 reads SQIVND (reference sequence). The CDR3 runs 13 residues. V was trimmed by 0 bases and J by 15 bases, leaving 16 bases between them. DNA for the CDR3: TGTGCCAGTAGTATAGATCTCAGCGGCTTTATATATTTT. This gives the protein CASSIDLSGFIYF.

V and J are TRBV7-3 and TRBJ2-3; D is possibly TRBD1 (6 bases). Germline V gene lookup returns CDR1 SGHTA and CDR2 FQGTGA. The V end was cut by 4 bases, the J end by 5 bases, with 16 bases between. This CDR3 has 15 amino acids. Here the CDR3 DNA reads TGTGCCAGCAGCTCTTTGACAGGCTCCGGAGATACGCAGTATTTT. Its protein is CASSSLTGSGDTQYF.

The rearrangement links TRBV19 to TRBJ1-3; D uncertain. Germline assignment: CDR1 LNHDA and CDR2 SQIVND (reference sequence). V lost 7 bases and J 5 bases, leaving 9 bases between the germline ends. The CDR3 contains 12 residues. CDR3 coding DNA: TGTGCCAGTACGGTGGGGAGAAACACCATATATTTT. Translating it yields CASTVGRNTIYF.

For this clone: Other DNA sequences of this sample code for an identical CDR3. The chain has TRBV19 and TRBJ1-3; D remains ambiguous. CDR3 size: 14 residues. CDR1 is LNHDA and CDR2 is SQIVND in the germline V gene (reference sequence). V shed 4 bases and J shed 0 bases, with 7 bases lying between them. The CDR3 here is CASSTGRSGNTIYF. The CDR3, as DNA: TGTGCCAGTAGTACAGGCCGCTCTGGAAACACCATATATTTT.

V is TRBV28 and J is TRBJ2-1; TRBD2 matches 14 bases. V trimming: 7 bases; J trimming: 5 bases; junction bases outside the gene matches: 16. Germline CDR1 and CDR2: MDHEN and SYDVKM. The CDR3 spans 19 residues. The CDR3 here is CASKSGGLAGGSGDNEQFF. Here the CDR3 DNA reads TGTGCCAGCAAAAGCGGCGGACTAGCGGGAGGATCCGGGGACAATGAGCAGTTCTTC.

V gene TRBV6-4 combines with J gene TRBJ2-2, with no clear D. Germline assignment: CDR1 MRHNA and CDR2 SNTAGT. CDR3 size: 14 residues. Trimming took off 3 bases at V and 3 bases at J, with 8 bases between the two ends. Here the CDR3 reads CASSEGPHTGELFF. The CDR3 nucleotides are TGTGCCAGCAGTGAGGGTCCCCACACCGGGGAGCTGTTTTTT.

This CDR3 is CSGFFNEQFF. The DNA for the CDR3 is TGCAGCGGATTTTTCAATGAGCAGTTCTTC. The genes are TRBV29-1 and TRBJ2-1; D is uncertain. From germline, CDR1 is SQVTM and CDR2 ANQGSEA. The CDR3 has 10 residues. Trimming stripped 7 bases from V and 6 bases from J, with 7 bases between.

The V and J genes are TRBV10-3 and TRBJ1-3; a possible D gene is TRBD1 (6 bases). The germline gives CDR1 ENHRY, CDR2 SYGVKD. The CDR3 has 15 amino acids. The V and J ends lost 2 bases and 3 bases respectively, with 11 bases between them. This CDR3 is CAISERGASGNTIYF. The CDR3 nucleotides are TGTGCCATCAGTGAGAGGGGGGCAAGTGGAAACACCATATATTTT.

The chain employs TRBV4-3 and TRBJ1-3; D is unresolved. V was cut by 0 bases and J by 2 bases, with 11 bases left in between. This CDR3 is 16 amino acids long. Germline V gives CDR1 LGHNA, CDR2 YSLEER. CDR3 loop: CASSQDDGLPGNTIYF. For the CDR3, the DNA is TGCGCCAGCAGCCAAGATGATGGTTTGCCTGGAAACACCATATATTTT.

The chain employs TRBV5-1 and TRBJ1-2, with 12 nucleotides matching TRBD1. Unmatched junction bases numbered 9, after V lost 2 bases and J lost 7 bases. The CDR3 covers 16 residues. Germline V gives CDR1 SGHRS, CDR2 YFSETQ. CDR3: CASSLTPGTGGSGYTF. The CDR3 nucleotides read TGCGCCAGCAGCTTAACTCCCGGGACAGGGGGCAGTGGCTACACCTTC.

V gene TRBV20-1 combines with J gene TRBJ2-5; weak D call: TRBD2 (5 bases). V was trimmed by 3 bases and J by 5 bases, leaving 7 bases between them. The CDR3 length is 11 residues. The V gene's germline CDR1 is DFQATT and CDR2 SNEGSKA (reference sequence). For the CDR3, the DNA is TGCAGTGCTAGTAGCGTCGAGACCCAGTACTTC. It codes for CSASSVETQYF.

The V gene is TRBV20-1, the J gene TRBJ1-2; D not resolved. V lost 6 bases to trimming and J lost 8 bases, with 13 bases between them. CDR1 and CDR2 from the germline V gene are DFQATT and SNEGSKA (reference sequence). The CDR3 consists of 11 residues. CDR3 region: CSARPPGGYTF. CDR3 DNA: TGCAGTGCCCGCCCCCCGGGAGGCTACACCTTC.

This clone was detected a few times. The CDR3 DNA is TGCGCCAGCAGCCCCGGGACAGGGCATGGCTACACCTTC. Translated, it gives CASSPGTGHGYTF. The gene calls are TRBV4-1 and TRBJ1-2, with 9 bases identical to TRBD1. The V segment lost 4 bases and the J segment 6 bases; nucleotides outside the gene matches: 3. The CDR3 is made up of 13 amino acids. The germline V gene has CDR1 MGHRA and CDR2 YSYEKL.

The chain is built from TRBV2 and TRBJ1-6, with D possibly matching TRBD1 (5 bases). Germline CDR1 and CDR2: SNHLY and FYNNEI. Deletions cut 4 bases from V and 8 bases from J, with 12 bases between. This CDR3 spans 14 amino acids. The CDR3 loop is CASSGDGDYSPLHF. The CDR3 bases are TGTGCCAGCAGTGGGGACGGAGACTATTCACCCCTCCACTTT.

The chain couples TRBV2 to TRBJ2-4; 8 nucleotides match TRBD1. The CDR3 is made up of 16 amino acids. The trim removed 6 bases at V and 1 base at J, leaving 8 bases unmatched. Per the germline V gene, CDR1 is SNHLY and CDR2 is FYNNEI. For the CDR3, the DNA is TGTGCCAGCAGCCTACCAGGGGGCTACGCCAAAAACATTCAGTACTTC. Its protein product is CASSLPGGYAKNIQYF.

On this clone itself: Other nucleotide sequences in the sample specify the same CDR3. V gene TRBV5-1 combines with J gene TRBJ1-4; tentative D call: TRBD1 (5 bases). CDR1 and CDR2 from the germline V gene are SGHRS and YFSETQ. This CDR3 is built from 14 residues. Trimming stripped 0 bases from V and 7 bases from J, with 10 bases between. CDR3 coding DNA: TGCGCCAGCAGCTTGGGGGGGTCTAGTGAAAAACTGTTTTTT. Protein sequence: CASSLGGSSEKLFF.

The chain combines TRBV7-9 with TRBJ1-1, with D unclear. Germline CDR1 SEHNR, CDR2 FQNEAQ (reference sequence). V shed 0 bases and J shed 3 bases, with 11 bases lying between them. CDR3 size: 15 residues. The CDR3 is CASSLAWTEYTEAFF. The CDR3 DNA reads TGTGCCAGCAGCTTAGCGTGGACGGAGTACACTGAAGCTTTCTTT.

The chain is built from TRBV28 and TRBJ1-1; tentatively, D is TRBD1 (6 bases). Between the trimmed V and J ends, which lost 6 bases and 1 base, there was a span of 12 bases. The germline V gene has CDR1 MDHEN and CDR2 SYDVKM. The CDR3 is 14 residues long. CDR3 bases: TGTGCCAGCAGACCACCACAGGGGAACACTGAAGCTTTCTTT. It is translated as CASRPPQGNTEAFF.

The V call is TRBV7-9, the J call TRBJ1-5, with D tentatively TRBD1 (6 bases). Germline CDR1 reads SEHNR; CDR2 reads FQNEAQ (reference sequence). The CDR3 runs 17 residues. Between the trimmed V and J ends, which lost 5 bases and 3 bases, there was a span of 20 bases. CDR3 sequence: CASSPGVSDSLNQPQHF. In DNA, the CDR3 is TGTGCCAGCAGCCCCGGCGTTTCGGACAGCCTCAATCAGCCCCAGCATTTT. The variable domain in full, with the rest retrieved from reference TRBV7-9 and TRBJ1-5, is DTGVSQNPRHKITKRGQNVTFRCDPISEHNRLYWYRQTLGQGPEFLTYFQNEAQLEKSRLLSDRFSAERPKGSFSTLEIQRTEQGDSAMYLCASSPGVSDSLNQPQHFGDGTRLSIL.

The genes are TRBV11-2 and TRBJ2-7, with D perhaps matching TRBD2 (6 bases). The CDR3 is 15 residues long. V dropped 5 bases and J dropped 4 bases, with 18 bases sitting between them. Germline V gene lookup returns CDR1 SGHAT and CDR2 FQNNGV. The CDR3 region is CASSTPTGASYEQYF. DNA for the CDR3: TGTGCCAGCAGCACCCCTACGGGAGCTTCGTACGAGCAGTACTTC. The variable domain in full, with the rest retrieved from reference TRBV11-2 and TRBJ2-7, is EAGVAQSPRYKIIEKRQSVAFWCNPISGHATLYWYQQILGQGPKLLIQFQNNGVVDDSQLPKDRFSAERLKGVDSTLKIQPAKLEDSAVYLCASSTPTGASYEQYFGPGTRLTVT.